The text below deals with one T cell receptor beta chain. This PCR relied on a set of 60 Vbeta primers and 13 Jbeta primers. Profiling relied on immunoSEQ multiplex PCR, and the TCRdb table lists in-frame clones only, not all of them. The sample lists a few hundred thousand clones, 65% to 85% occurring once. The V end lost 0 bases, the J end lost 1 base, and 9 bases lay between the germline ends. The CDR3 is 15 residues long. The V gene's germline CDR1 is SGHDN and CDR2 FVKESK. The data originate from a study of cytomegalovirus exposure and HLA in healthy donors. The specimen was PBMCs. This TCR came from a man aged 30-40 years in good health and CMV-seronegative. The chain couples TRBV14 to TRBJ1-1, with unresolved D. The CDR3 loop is CASSQDDRRNTEAFF. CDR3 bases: TGTGCCAGCAGCCAAGACGATCGCAGGAACACTGAAGCTTTCTTT.